The rows below give T cell receptor beta chains drawn from one sample of a study of CD8 T cells in Susac syndrome. TCRdb itself ran the immunoSEQ multiplex PCR reads through MiXCR, one entry per CDR3 protein. The sample lists 200,000 or so distinct CDR3 sequences; 95% were seen once. Specimen: CD4+ T cells from PBMCs. Receptor source: a human donor with Susac syndrome. Each CDR3 is given with its conserved first and last residue. The D gene is left open where the match is weak. Clone size, where shown, is once, few, many, or a class for clones that have expanded.

14 | NA | TRBD1 | TRBJ2-5 | TRBV7-9 | TGTGCCAGCAGCCCGAGGACAGGGATCGAGACCCAGTACTTC | CASSPRTGIETQYF
14 | NA | NA | TRBJ1-2 | TRBV3-1 | TGTGCCAGCAGCCAAGGCGGCCAAAGTAGGGGCTACACCTTC | CASSQGGQSRGYTF
13 | NA | TRBD1 | TRBJ2-5 | TRBV7-2 | TGTGCCAGCAGCGAAGGCCCGGGACAGGGGGTCTACTTC | CASSEGPGQGVYF
14 | few | NA | TRBJ1-2 | TRBV13 | TGTGCCAGCAGCCCTCGGACGGTACCGGATGGCTACACCTTC | CASSPRTVPDGYTF
16 | once | NA | TRBJ2-6 | TRBV9 | TGTGCCAGCAGCCCCGTGCTGAGCTCTGGGGCCAACGTCCTGACTTTC | CASSPVLSSGANVLTF
14 | NA | TRBD1 | TRBJ2-7 | TRBV12-3/TRBV12-4 | TGTGCCAGCAGTCCAGGACAGGGGGCAAACGAGCAGTACTTC | CASSPGQGANEQYF
14 | NA | NA | TRBJ2-2 | TRBV29-1 | TGCAGCGTTCTGGGTACGGCGAACACCGGGGAGCTGTTTTTT | CSVLGTANTGELFF
14 | few | NA | TRBJ2-5 | TRBV6-5 | TGTGCCAGCAGCCCGGGGCTAGCTCAAGAGACCCAGTACTTC | CASSPGLAQETQYF
13 | once | NA | TRBJ2-2 | TRBV10-2 | TGCGCCAGCAGCTCACTAAACACCGGGGAGCTGTTTTTT | CASSSLNTGELFF
14 | NA | NA | TRBJ2-3 | TRBV7-3 | TGTGCCAGCAGCTCCAACCGAGCCACAGATACGCAGTATTTT | CASSSNRATDTQYF
11 | NA | NA | TRBJ2-5 | TRBV29-1 | TGCAGCGTTGTGGGACTGGAGACCCAGTACTTC | CSVVGLETQYF
15 | once | NA | TRBJ2-7 | TRBV2 | TGTGCCAGCATTTCCGACAGGAGCCGGTCTTACGAGCAGTACTTC | CASISDRSRSYEQYF
15 | NA | NA | TRBJ2-5 | TRBV12-3/TRBV12-4 | TGTGCCAGCAGTTTCCAGGGGGGGGCAGGAGAGACCCAGTACTTC | CASSFQGGAGETQYF
13 | NA | NA | TRBJ2-5 | TRBV28 | TGTGCCAGCAGTTTGGCTAGCCTGGAGACCCAGTACTTC | CASSLASLETQYF
15 | NA | TRBD1 | TRBJ2-5 | TRBV12-3/TRBV12-4 | TGTGCCAGCAGTCCACGGGGACAGTTCCAAGAGACCCAGTACTTC | CASSPRGQFQETQYF
16 | NA | NA | TRBJ1-1 | TRBV7-9 | TGTGCCAGCAGCTCCGGGACAACAAGCGTGAACACTGAAGCTTTCTTT | CASSSGTTSVNTEAFF